Following are 21 T cell receptor beta chains from one sample sequenced in a study of blood T cell repertoires in COVID-19. Repertoires were generated with immunoSEQ multiplex PCR, while TCRdb's copy carries only in-frame clones and drops some. The sample lists roughly 180,000 clones; under 85% were seen once. Sequencing used peripheral blood. The receptors originated from a man aged 55 to 70 who had recovered from COVID-19.

Remarks on this clone: Germline and junction disagree at one end, which may indicate a read error. The chain uses TRBV24-1 and TRBJ2-3; tentative D call: TRBD2 (6 bases). The CDR3 length is 15 residues. The germline gives CDR1 KGHDR, CDR2 SFDVKD. The CDR3 region is CATRKGLSTHRYAVF. The CDR3 bases are TGTGCCACCAGGAAGGGACTTTCCACACACAGATACGCAGTATTT.

The DNA of the CDR3 is TGTGCCAGCTCACAGGGACAGGGGGCGCTCAACACTGAAGCTTTCTTT. Its translation: CASSQGQGALNTEAFF. The chain combines TRBV18 with TRBJ1-1; 12 bases are shared with TRBD1. CDR3 length: 16 residues. V shed 4 bases and J 2 bases; nucleotides not matched to a gene: 5. Germline V gene sequence: CDR1 KGHSH, CDR2 LQKENI.

The rearrangement uses TRBV11-1 and TRBJ2-1; tentative D call: TRBD1 (6 bases). CDR1 is SGHAT, CDR2 FQDESV, per germline (reference sequence). The CDR3 is 15 amino acids. V shed 4 bases and J shed 0 bases, with 10 bases lying between them. As DNA, the CDR3 is TGTGCCAGCAGCTCAGGGGCCAGCTCCTACAATGAGCAGTTCTTC. This translates into CASSSGASSYNEQFF. Looking up the rest from reference TRBV11-1 and TRBJ2-1 gives the full variable domain: EAEVAQSPRYKITEKSQAVAFWCDPISGHATLYWYRQILGQGPELLVQFQDESVVDDSQLPKDRFSAERLKGVDSTLKIQPAELGDSAMYLCASSSGASSYNEQFFGPGTRLTVL.

The chain uses TRBV5-4 and TRBJ1-4; 8 nucleotides match TRBD1. The V segment lost 3 bases and the J segment 4 bases; nucleotides outside the gene matches: 2. The CDR3 length is 14 residues. Germline loops: CDR1 SGHNT, CDR2 YYREEE (reference sequence). The DNA of the CDR3 is TGTGCCAGCAGCTCAGGGGGCTTTAATGAAAAACTGTTTTTT. Amino acid sequence: CASSSGGFNEKLFF.

The CDR3 is CASSLSPGLGGYGYTF. The CDR3, as DNA: TGTGCCAGCAGCCTCAGCCCGGGACTCGGGGGCTATGGCTACACCTTC. The chain carries TRBV7-2 and TRBJ1-2; D is perhaps TRBD1 (5 bases). Between the trimmed V and J ends, which lost 5 bases and 4 bases, there was a span of 20 bases. CDR3 length: 16 residues. CDR1 is SGHTA, CDR2 FQGNSA, per germline. The whole variable domain, filled in from reference TRBV7-2 and TRBJ1-2, reads GAGVSQSPSNKVTEKGKDVELRCDPISGHTALYWYRQSLGQGLEFLIYFQGNSAPDKSGLPSDRFSAERTGGSVSTLTIQRTQQEDSAVYLCASSLSPGLGGYGYTFGSGTRLTVV.

The chain links TRBV7-2 to TRBJ2-7; TRBD2 agrees at 12 bases. CDR1 SGHTA and CDR2 FQGNSA come from the germline V gene. Germline trimming cut 5 bases from V and 1 base from J; bases unmatched to any gene: 9. This CDR3 has 17 residues. The CDR3 sequence is CASSPIPLAGGSYEQYF. The CDR3 nucleotides read TGTGCCAGCAGCCCAATCCCCCTAGCGGGGGGGTCCTACGAGCAGTACTTC.

The gene calls are TRBV27 and TRBJ1-2; no reliable D call. Deletions cut 0 bases from V and 1 base from J, with 9 bases between. The CDR3 extends over 15 amino acids. The germline CDR1 and CDR2 sequences are MNHEY and SMNVEV (reference sequence). The CDR3 region is CASSLSQGLNYGYTF. DNA for the CDR3: TGTGCCAGCAGTTTATCCCAAGGACTTAACTATGGCTACACCTTC.

V usage is TRBV28 and J usage is TRBJ2-1; D uncertain. The V gene's germline CDR1 is MDHEN and CDR2 SYDVKM. V shed 6 bases and J shed 9 bases, with 18 bases lying between them. This CDR3 contains 14 residues. The CDR3 is CASSVPRIFGEQFF. CDR3 nucleotides: TGTGCCAGCAGCGTTCCTAGAATATTCGGTGAGCAGTTCTTC. Full variable domain (missing parts from reference TRBV28 and TRBJ2-1): DVKVTQSSRYLVKRTGEKVFLECVQDMDHENMFWYRQDPGLGLRLIYFSYDVKMKEKGDIPEGYSVSREKKERFSLILESASTNQTSMYLCASSVPRIFGEQFFGPGTRLTVL.

This clone was picked up a small number of times. This rearrangement joins TRBV3-1 (or the pseudogene TRBV3-2) to TRBJ1-2; D remains ambiguous. V gave up 3 bases and J gave up 6 bases, with 8 bases separating them. The germline CDR1 and CDR2 sequences are LGHDT and YNNKEL (reference sequence). The CDR3 is 12 residues long. The CDR3 spells CASSQSGNGYTF. The CDR3 DNA reads TGTGCCAGCAGCCAGTCGGGAAATGGCTACACCTTC.

The V and J genes are TRBV6-1 and TRBJ1-5; D is unclear. The CDR3 extends over 16 amino acids. Per the germline V gene, CDR1 is MNHNS and CDR2 is SASEGT. Trimming left V 2 bases short and J 1 base short, with 12 bases between. The CDR3 bases are TGTGCCAGCAGTGAACGCCGACTGAACAGCAATCAGCCCCAGCATTTT. Residues: CASSERRLNSNQPQHF.

The chain links TRBV19 to TRBJ2-2, with 7 bases that match TRBD1. The CDR3 is made up of 14 amino acids. V shed 8 bases and J 5 bases; nucleotides not matched to a gene: 8. Germline CDR1 is LNHDA and CDR2 is SQIVND (reference sequence). The CDR3 DNA is TGTGCCAGTTTATCAGGGGGTGGGACCGGGGAGCTGTTTTTT. Residues: CASLSGGGTGELFF.

The chain recombines TRBV5-6 with TRBJ2-7, with D possibly being TRBD1 (5 bases). V was shortened by 0 bases and J by 4 bases, with 17 bases between the two germline ends. The CDR3 length is 16 residues. Germline loops: CDR1 SGHDT, CDR2 YYEEEE. The CDR3 DNA is TGTGCCAGCAGCTTGGCCCGGCAGGGTTCCAGTTACGAGCAGTACTTC. It specifies CASSLARQGSSYEQYF. The complete variable domain, with remaining parts taken from reference TRBV5-6 and TRBJ2-7, reads DAGVTQSPTHLIKTRGQQVTLRCSPKSGHDTVSWYQQALGQGPQFIFQYYEEEERQRGNFPDRFSGHQFPNYSSELNVNALLLGDSALYLCASSLARQGSSYEQYFGPGTRLTVT.

V is TRBV7-2 and J is TRBJ1-2; perhaps TRBD1 as D (5 bases). Trimming left V 4 bases short and J 8 bases short, with 17 bases between. This CDR3 spans 14 amino acids. The germline V gene encodes CDR1 SGHTA and CDR2 FQGNSA. CDR3 protein: CASSSGPSAGGYTF. In nucleotides, the CDR3 is TGTGCCAGCAGCTCGGGACCGAGTGCGGGGGGCTACACCTTC.

The sample holds many counts of this clone. This chain uses TRBV19 with TRBJ2-7, with TRBD1 identical over 7 bases. Losses at the gene ends were 11 bases for V and 7 bases for J; bases not matched to a gene: 20. The CDR3 loop spans 15 amino acids. The germline gives CDR1 LNHDA, CDR2 SQIVND (reference sequence). CDR3 residues: CAFTGQVKILGEQYF. The CDR3 nucleotides are TGTGCCTTTACAGGACAGGTTAAAATACTGGGGGAGCAGTACTTC. The full variable domain, rest sourced from reference TRBV19 and TRBJ2-7, is DGGITQSPKYLFRKEGQNVTLSCEQNLNHDAMYWYRQDPGQGLRLIYYSQIVNDFQKGDIAEGYSVSREKKESFPLTVTSAQKNPTAFYLCAFTGQVKILGEQYFGPGTRLTVT.

A word on this clone: Sequence at one end of the junction differs from germline and may be a read error. The rearrangement links TRBV11-2 to TRBJ2-3; TRBD2 agrees at 10 bases. Looked up from germline, CDR1 is SGHAT and CDR2 is FQNNGV. This CDR3 comprises 14 residues. The CDR3: CASSLAGGVYTQYF. CDR3 sequence (DNA): TGTGCCAGCAGTTTAGCGGGGGGAGTATATACGCAGTATTTT.

The rearrangement uses TRBV6-5 and TRBJ1-2; D is unclear. There are 13 residues in the CDR3. The germline V gene encodes CDR1 MNHEY and CDR2 SVGAGI. Deletions cut 6 bases from V and 4 bases from J, with 12 bases between. The CDR3, as DNA: TGTGCCAGCAGATCACAGCCGAGCTATGGCTACACCTTC. Protein: CASRSQPSYGYTF.

This chain uses TRBV27 with TRBJ1-1, with D unresolved. The CDR3 totals 13 residues. Trimming removed 2 bases from V and 5 bases from J, with 9 bases in between. Germline V CDR1 and CDR2: MNHEY, SMNVEV (reference sequence). The chain's CDR3 is CASSLERWTEAFF. The CDR3 region has the DNA TGTGCCAGCAGTTTAGAGAGGTGGACTGAAGCTTTCTTT.

The rearrangement uses TRBV29-1 and TRBJ1-1, with D perhaps matching TRBD1 (6 bases). V gave up 7 bases and J gave up 3 bases, with 18 bases separating them. This CDR3 region has 14 residues. The germline gives CDR1 SQVTM, CDR2 ANQGSEA. The CDR3 nucleotides are TGCAGCGCAACTACCGGGGGGGCGGACACTGAAGCTTTCTTT. Its protein is CSATTGGADTEAFF. The variable domain in full, completed from reference TRBV29-1 and TRBJ1-1, reads SAVISQKPSRDICQRGTSLTIQCQVDSQVTMMFWYRQQPGQSLTLIATANQGSEATYESGFVIDKFPISRPNLTFSTLTVSNMSPEDSSIYLCSATTGGADTEAFFGQGTRLTVV.

The chain employs TRBV7-3 and TRBJ1-2, with a tentative D call TRBD1 (6 bases). CDR1 is SGHTA and CDR2 is FQGTGA in the germline V gene. Trimming took 5 bases from V and 5 from J, leaving 12 bases between them. CDR3 size: 13 residues. The CDR3 reads CASSQGLGYGYTF. The DNA of the CDR3 is TGTGCCAGCAGCCAGGGGTTGGGGTATGGCTACACCTTC.

The chain joins TRBV15 to TRBJ1-3, with 7 positions matching TRBD1. Germline CDR1 reads LNHNV; CDR2 reads YYDKDF (reference sequence). The CDR3 runs to 16 residues. Unmatched junction bases numbered 5, after V lost 0 bases and J lost 3 bases. The CDR3 DNA follows: TGTGCCACCAGCAGAGATCTAGGGGGCTTTGGAAACACCATATATTTT. Protein: CATSRDLGGFGNTIYF.

The chain has TRBV6-5 and TRBJ1-1; perhaps TRBD1 as D (6 bases). Trimming cost V 0 bases and J 5 bases, with 7 bases left between them. The CDR3 spans 13 residues. Germline V lookup: CDR1 MNHEY, CDR2 SVGAGI. Here the CDR3 DNA reads TGTGCCAGCAGTTACTCCGGACAGACTGAAGCTTTCTTT. It translates to CASSYSGQTEAFF.